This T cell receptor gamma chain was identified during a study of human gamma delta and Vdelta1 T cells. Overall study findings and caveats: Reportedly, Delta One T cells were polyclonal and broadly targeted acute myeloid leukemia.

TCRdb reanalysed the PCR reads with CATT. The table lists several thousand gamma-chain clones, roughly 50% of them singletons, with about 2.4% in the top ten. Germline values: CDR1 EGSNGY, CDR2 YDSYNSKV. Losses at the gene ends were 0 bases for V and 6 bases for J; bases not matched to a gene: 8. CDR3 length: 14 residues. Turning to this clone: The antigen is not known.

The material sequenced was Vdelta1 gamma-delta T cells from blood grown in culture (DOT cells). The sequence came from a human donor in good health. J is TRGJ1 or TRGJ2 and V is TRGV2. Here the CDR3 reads CATWDGRDGYKKLF. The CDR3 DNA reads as TGTGCCACCTGGGACGGGCGTGATGGTTATAAGAAACTCTTT.